This T cell receptor beta chain is drawn from a study of control samples from healthy donors and cancer patients. Generated by immunoSEQ multiplex PCR, the TCRdb table keeps only in-frame clones and is missing some. The sample includes tens of thousands of clones, 91% of them seen just once. The CDR3 has 14 residues. The germline CDR1 and CDR2 sequences are LNHNV and YYDKDF (reference sequence). V lost 0 bases to trimming and J lost 3 bases, with 9 bases between them. The rearrangement uses TRBV15 and TRBJ2-7; D is unclear. The sequenced material came from blood. The receptor was derived from a man aged 25 to 40 in good health. CDR3 sequence reads: CATSRDLQNYEQYF. CDR3 DNA sequence: TGTGCCACCAGCAGAGATCTGCAGAACTACGAGCAGTACTTC.